This note documents a single T cell receptor beta chain sequence. Antigen: not known. The use of a sample-barcoded 5' primer and a J-beta primer mix characterized a second PCR of about 6 to 12 cycles. Every cDNA molecule bore a tag from a template-switch adaptor containing 12 random nucleotides. At least 2.5 million CDR3-containing paired-end reads were obtained per sample. From the 5' RACE reads, TCRdb called clonotypes with MiXCR, one entry per CDR3 protein. The table records about 1.6 million distinct CDR3 sequences, around 36% of them present only once. The source of the sample is a study of blood T cells in healthy people across ages. Study-level background: Template switching caught about one barcoded beta molecule for each two T cells.

Germline-derived CDR1 and CDR2 are DFQATT and SNEGSKA (reference sequence). CDR3 length: 15 residues. V lost 6 bases and J lost 4; bases outside the gene matches: 11. Study-wide results and limits: Samples with more naive T cells showed higher observed beta diversity.

The sequenced sample consisted of blood. This receptor was obtained from a woman aged 25 to 39 in good health. The V and J genes are TRBV20-1 and TRBJ2-1; 8 positions agree with TRBD2. The CDR3 region is CSAEGPGGDYNEQFF. In nucleotides, the CDR3 is TGCAGTGCCGAGGGCCCCGGGGGGGATTACAATGAGCAGTTCTTC.